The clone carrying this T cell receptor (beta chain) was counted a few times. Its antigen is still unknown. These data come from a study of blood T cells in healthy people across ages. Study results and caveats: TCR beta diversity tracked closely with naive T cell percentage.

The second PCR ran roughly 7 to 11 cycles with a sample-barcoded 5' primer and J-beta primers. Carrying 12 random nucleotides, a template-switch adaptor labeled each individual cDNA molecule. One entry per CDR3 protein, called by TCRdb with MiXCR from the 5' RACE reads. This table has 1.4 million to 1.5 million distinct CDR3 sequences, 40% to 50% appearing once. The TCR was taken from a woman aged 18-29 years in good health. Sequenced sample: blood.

CDR3 sequence reads: CASSEVEGLPYEQYF. CDR3 coding DNA: TGTGCCAGCAGTGAAGTCGAGGGGCTCCCCTACGAGCAGTACTTC. The chain carries TRBV2 and TRBJ2-7; tentatively, D is TRBD1 or TRBD2 (5 bases each). Trimming took 1 base from V and 2 from J, leaving 12 bases between them. The CDR3 consists of 15 residues. Germline values: CDR1 SNHLY, CDR2 FYNNEI.